The T cell receptor beta chain described here comes from a study of T-cell reconstitution after alpha-beta-depleted transplantation in children. Findings of the study overall: From newly produced T cells came most of the T-cell counts and diversity one year after transplant.

Unique molecular identifiers were used to barcode this TCRbeta library. TCRdb reprocessed the PCR reads with MiXCR, giving one entry per CDR3 protein. The sample lists about 980,000 distinct CDR3 sequences; around 30% were seen once. The CDR3 has 15 residues. Germline values: CDR1 MNHNS, CDR2 SASEGT. The ends were cut back, 7 bases at V and 4 bases at J, with 20 bases in the middle. About this clonotype itself: What it recognizes is unknown.

Source: PBMCs, mostly from graft donor cells, taken 360 days after TCRalphabeta/CD19-depleted stem cell transplant. The V gene is TRBV6-1, the J gene TRBJ2-7, with TRBD2 as a possible D gene (6 bases). The sequence derives from a boy younger than two who had a stem cell transplant for SCID, so the T cells may come from the graft donor. CDR3 bases: TGTGCCAGCACCCATTCCGGGACGGGGGAATACGAGCAGTACTTC. As protein: CASTHSGTGEYEQYF.